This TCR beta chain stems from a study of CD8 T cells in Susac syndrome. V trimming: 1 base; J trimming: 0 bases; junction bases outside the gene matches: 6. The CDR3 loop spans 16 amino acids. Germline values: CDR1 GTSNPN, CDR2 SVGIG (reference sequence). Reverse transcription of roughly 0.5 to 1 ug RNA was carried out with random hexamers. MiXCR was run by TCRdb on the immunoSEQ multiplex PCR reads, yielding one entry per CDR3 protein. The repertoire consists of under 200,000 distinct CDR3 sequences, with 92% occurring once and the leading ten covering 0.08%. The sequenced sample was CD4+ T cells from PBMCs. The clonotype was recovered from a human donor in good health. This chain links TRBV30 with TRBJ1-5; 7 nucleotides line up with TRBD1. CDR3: CAWSGGTVNSNQPQHF. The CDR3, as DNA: TGTGCCTGGAGTGGGGGGACAGTCAATAGCAATCAGCCCCAGCATTTT.